The source of this T cell receptor beta chain is a study of preoperative IRX-2 immunotherapy in early breast cancer. Looked up from germline, CDR1 is SGHVT and CDR2 is SQSDAQ. V gave up 5 bases and J gave up 7 bases, with 14 bases separating them. This CDR3 spans 14 amino acids. Produced via immunoSEQ multiplex PCR; TCRdb's table is partial and in-frame only. The repertoire holds 90,000 to 100,000 clones, with 86% as singletons. Indicated treatment: preoperative locoregional IRX-2 cytokine immunotherapy. Patients received preoperative, locoregional IRX-2 cytokine immunotherapy in a phase Ib study. The TCR comes from a human donor with breast cancer. Sequencing was performed on tumor tissue, taken after IRX-2 immunotherapy. The genes are TRBV7-4 and TRBJ2-2, with D possibly being TRBD2 (6 bases). Here the CDR3 reads CASSRDSEVGELFF. CDR3 nucleotide sequence: TGTGCCAGCAGCCGGGACTCTGAAGTCGGGGAGCTGTTTTTT. Complete variable domain (other parts from reference TRBV7-4 and TRBJ2-2): GAGVSQSPRYKVAKRGRDVALRCDSISGHVTLYWYRQTLGQGSEVLTYSQSDAQRDKSGRPSGRFSAERPERSVSTLKIQRTEQGDSAVYLCASSRDSEVGELFFGEGSRLTVL.